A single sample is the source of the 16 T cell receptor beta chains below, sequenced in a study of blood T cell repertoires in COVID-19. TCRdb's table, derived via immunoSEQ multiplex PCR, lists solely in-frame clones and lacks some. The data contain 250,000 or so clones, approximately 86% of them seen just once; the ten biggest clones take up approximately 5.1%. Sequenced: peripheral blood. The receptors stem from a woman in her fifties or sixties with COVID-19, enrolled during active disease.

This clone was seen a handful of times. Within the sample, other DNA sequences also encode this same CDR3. The CDR3 DNA follows: TGTGCCAGCAGTTTATCTGGCGGGGAGTACCAAGAGACCCAGTACTTC. Translating gives CASSLSGGEYQETQYF. The rearrangement links TRBV27 to TRBJ2-5; D may be TRBD2 (6 bases). Germline-derived CDR1 and CDR2 are MNHEY and SMNVEV (reference sequence). Trimming removed 0 bases from V and 0 bases from J, with 11 bases in between. The length of the CDR3 is 16 residues.

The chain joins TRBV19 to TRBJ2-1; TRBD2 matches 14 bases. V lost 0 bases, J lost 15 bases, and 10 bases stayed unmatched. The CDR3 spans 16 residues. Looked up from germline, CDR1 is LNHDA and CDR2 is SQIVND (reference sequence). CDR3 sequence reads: CASSIEGTSGSLSRFF. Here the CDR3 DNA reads TGTGCCAGTAGTATAGAGGGGACTAGCGGGAGTTTGTCGCGGTTCTTC.

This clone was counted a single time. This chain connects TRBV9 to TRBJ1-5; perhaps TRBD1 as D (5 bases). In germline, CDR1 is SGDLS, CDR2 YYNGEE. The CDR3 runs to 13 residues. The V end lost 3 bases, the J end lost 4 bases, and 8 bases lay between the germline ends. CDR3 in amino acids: CASSEGFNQPQHF. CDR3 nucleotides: TGTGCCAGCAGCGAGGGGTTTAATCAGCCCCAGCATTTT.

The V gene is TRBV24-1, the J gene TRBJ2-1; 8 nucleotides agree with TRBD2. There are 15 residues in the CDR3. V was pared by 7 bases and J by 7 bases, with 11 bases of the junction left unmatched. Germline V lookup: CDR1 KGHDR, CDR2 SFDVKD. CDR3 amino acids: CATSPGLDLGNEQFF. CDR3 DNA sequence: TGTGCCACCAGCCCGGGACTAGACCTTGGGAATGAGCAGTTCTTC.

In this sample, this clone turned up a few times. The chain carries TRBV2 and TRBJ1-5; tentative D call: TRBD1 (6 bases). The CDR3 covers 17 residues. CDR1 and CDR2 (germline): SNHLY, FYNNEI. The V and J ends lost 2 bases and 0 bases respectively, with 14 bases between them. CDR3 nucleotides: TGTGCCAGCAGTGAAAGGGGGGGACGTTATAGCAATCAGCCCCAGCATTTT. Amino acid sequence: CASSERGGRYSNQPQHF.

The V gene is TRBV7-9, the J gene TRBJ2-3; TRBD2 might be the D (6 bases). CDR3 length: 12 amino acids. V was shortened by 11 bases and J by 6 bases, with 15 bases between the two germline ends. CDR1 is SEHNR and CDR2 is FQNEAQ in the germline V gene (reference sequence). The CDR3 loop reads CACAAAGDTQYF. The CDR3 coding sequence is TGTGCCTGTGCTGCCGCGGGGGATACGCAGTATTTT.

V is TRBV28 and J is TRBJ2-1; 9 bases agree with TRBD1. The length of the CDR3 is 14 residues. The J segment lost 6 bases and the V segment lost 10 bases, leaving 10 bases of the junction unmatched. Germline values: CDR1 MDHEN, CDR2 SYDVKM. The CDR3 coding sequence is TGTGCCATCCACGACAGGGGGAGTCTCAATGAGCAGTTCTTC. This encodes CAIHDRGSLNEQFF.

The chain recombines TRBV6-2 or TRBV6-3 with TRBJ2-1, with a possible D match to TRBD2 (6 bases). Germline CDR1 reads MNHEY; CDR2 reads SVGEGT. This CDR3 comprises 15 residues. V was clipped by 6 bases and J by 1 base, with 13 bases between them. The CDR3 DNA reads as TGTGCCAGCAGCCCTCTCGGGAGTTCCTACAATGAGCAGTTCTTC. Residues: CASSPLGSSYNEQFF.

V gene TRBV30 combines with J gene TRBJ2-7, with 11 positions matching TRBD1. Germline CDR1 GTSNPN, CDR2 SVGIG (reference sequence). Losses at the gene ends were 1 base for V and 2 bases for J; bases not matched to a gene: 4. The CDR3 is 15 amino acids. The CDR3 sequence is CAWSAGTGGPYEQYF. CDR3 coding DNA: TGTGCCTGGAGTGCAGGGACAGGGGGGCCCTACGAGCAGTACTTC.

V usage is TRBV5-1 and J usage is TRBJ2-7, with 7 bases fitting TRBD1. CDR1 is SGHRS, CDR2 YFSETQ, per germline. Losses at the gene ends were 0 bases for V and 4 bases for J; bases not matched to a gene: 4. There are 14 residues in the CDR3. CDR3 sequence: CASSLGDRIYEQYF. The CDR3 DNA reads TGCGCCAGCAGCTTGGGGGACAGAATTTACGAGCAGTACTTC. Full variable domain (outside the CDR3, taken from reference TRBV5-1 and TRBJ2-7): KAGVTQTPRYLIKTRGQQVTLSCSPISGHRSVSWYQQTPGQGLQFLFEYFSETQRNKGNFPGRFSGRQFSNSRSEMNVSTLELGDSALYLCASSLGDRIYEQYFGPGTRLTVT.

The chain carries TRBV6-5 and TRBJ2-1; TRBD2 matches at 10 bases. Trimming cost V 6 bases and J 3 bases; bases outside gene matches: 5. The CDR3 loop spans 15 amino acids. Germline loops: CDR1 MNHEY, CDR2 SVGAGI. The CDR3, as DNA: TGTGCCAGCAGCTACCTAGCGGGGGACTACAATGAGCAGTTCTTC. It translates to CASSYLAGDYNEQFF.

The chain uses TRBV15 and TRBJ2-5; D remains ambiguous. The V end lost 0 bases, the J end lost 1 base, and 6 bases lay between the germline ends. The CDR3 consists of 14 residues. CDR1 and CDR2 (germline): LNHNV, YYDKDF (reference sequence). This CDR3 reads CATSRDPLQETQYF. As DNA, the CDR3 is TGTGCCACCAGCAGAGATCCCCTCCAAGAGACCCAGTACTTC.

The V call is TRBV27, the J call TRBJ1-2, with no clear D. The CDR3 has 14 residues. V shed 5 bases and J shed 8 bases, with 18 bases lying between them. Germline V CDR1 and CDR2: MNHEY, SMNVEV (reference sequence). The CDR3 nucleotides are TGTGCCAGCAGTCCCGATACCCTATATTCCGGCTACACCTTC. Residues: CASSPDTLYSGYTF.

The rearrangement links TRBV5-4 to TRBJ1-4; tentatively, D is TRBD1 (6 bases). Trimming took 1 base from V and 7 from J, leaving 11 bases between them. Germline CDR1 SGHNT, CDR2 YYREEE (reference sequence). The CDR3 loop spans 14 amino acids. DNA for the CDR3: TGTGCCAGCAGCTTGCGGGGAGGGGGTGAAAAACTGTTTTTT. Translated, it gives CASSLRGGGEKLFF.

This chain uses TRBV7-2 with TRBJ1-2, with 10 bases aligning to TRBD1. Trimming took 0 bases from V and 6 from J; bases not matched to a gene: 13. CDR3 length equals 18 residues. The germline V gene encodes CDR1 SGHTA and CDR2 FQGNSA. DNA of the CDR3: TGTGCCAGCAGCTTAGCGCGACGAGGCTCGGACAGGGGGAATGGCTACACCTTC. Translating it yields CASSLARRGSDRGNGYTF. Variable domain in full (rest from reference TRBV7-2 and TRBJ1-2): GAGVSQSPSNKVTEKGKDVELRCDPISGHTALYWYRQSLGQGLEFLIYFQGNSAPDKSGLPSDRFSAERTGGSVSTLTIQRTQQEDSAVYLCASSLARRGSDRGNGYTFGSGTRLTVV.

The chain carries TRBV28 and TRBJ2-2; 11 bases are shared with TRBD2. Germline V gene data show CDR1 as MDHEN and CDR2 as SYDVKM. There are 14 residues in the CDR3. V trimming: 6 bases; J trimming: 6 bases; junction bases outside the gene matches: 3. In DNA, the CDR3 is TGTGCCAGCAGAGTTAGCGGGAGGGCCGGGGAGCTGTTTTTT. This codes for CASRVSGRAGELFF.